The 14 T cell receptor beta chains below come from one sample, sequenced in a study of T cells in Graves' hyperthyroidism and ophthalmopathy. Amplified TCR beta CDR3 regions derived from RNA transcripts. The study used the HTBI primer set for a first-round RT-PCR of the TCR CDR3. TCRdb used MiXCR to reprocess the multiplex PCR reads, holding one entry per CDR3 protein. The repertoire has fewer than 400,000 distinct CDR3 sequences, over 15% of them found once; the top ten carry around 33%. Sequencing was done on a sample of blood. The receptors were sampled from a man aged 30-40 years with Graves' hyperthyroidism.

In its sample, this clonotype was seen many times. The V and J genes are TRBV7-9 and TRBJ2-1, with D perhaps matching TRBD1 (6 bases). The CDR3 is 17 amino acids. Germline CDR1 SEHNR, CDR2 FQNEAQ (reference sequence). Trimming left V 5 bases short and J 4 bases short, with 21 bases between. The CDR3 DNA sequence: TGTGCCAGCAGCCCCCGACCGGGGACAACCGCGTACAATGAGCAGTTCTTC. It translates to CASSPRPGTTAYNEQFF.

A few counts support this clonotype. The chain carries TRBV29-1 and TRBJ2-7; D perhaps matches TRBD1 (6 bases). Germline V CDR1 and CDR2: SQVTM, ANQGSEA. The ends were cut back, 3 bases at V and 2 bases at J, with 11 bases in the middle. This CDR3 contains 13 residues. The CDR3 sequence: CSVDPGDAYEQYF. The CDR3 DNA reads TGCAGCGTTGACCCAGGGGACGCCTACGAGCAGTACTTC.

The sample holds many counts of this clonotype. The CDR3 protein is CASSRSQIHTF. As DNA, the CDR3 is TGTGCCAGCAGCCGTTCCCAAATCCACACCTTC. The chain uses TRBV3-1 and TRBJ1-2; D is ambiguous. The CDR3 runs to 11 residues. The V and J ends lost 4 bases and 12 bases respectively, with 12 bases between them. Germline lookup yields CDR1 LGHDT and CDR2 YNNKEL (reference sequence).

This clonotype was observed a handful of times. This rearrangement joins TRBV6-5 to TRBJ2-1; 9 bases are shared with TRBD2. V dropped 1 base and J dropped 9; count of bases not matched to a gene: 10. There are 16 residues in the CDR3. Germline values: CDR1 MNHEY, CDR2 SVGAGI. The CDR3 region is CASSYLSVAGALEQFF. The CDR3 nucleotides read TGTGCCAGCAGTTACTTAAGCGTAGCGGGAGCTCTTGAGCAGTTCTTC.

The gene calls are TRBV27 and TRBJ2-7; D may be TRBD2 (6 bases). This CDR3 is built from 17 residues. Germline V gene data show CDR1 as MNHEY and CDR2 as SMNVEV (reference sequence). V lost 6 bases, J lost 4 bases, and 25 bases lay in between. Here the CDR3 DNA reads TGTGCCAGCAGGGCCCCCCTCCTTGGGGGGAAGGGGTACGAGCAGTACTTC. This encodes CASRAPLLGGKGYEQYF.

This clonotype was recorded at least ten times. One end of the junction varies from germline; a read error may be responsible. The chain joins TRBV12-5 to TRBJ2-3; 14 bases align to TRBD2. Germline V lookup: CDR1 LGHNT, CDR2 FRNRAP. This CDR3 has 17 residues. DNA for the CDR3: TGTGCTAGTGGACAGACTAGCGGGAGGGCCGAGGTAGATGCGCAGTATTTT. Translated, it gives CASGQTSGRAEVDAQYF.

This clonotype was seen more than once but under ten times. The genes are TRBV6-1 and TRBJ2-7; TRBD2 aligns across 8 bases. Per the germline V gene, CDR1 is MNHNS and CDR2 is SASEGT. The trim removed 0 bases at V and 6 bases at J, leaving 7 bases unmatched. The CDR3 length is 15 residues. The CDR3 sequence is CASSEATGGRFEQYF. The CDR3 DNA sequence: TGTGCCAGCAGTGAAGCGACGGGAGGGCGTTTCGAGCAGTACTTC.

The gene calls are TRBV6-1 and TRBJ1-2, with 8 positions matching TRBD1. The CDR3 has 16 amino acids. The germline V gene has CDR1 MNHNS and CDR2 SASEGT. Unmatched junction bases numbered 11, after V lost 4 bases and J lost 4 bases. This chain's CDR3 is CASSGQGLDAGYGYTF. DNA for the CDR3: TGTGCCAGCAGTGGACAGGGGTTAGACGCGGGCTATGGCTACACCTTC.

The chain couples TRBV19 to TRBJ2-5; 7 bases match TRBD2. Trimming cost V 3 bases and J 4 bases; bases outside gene matches: 5. CDR3 length equals 14 residues. Germline CDR1 reads LNHDA; CDR2 reads SQIVND (reference sequence). The CDR3 loop reads CASSMRGRGETQYF. CDR3 coding DNA: TGTGCCAGTAGTATGAGAGGGAGGGGAGAGACCCAGTACTTC.

This clonotype was counted ten times or more. The chain combines TRBV6-1 with TRBJ2-1; 8 positions match TRBD2. Germline CDR1 is MNHNS and CDR2 is SASEGT. This CDR3 is 15 amino acids long. The V and J ends lost 7 bases and 3 bases, in that order; junction bases with no gene match: 8. DNA for the CDR3: TGTGCCAGCACCCAAACTAGCGGTGGCTACAATGAGCAGTTCTTC. This gives the protein CASTQTSGGYNEQFF.

The table lists this clonotype with a few counts. The J gene is TRBJ1-2, the V gene TRBV7-9; D remains ambiguous. Germline V gives CDR1 SEHNR, CDR2 FQNEAQ (reference sequence). This CDR3 is 15 amino acids long. V lost 5 bases to trimming and J lost 0 bases, with 13 bases between them. The CDR3 DNA follows: TGTGCCAGCAGCCCTGGGTTAAGGTCTAACTATGGCTACACCTTC. It encodes CASSPGLRSNYGYTF.

This chain joins TRBV27 and TRBJ1-6; 7 bases align to TRBD1. The junction had 3 bases not matched to a gene; V was cut back by 2 bases and J by 2 bases. Germline assignment: CDR1 MNHEY and CDR2 SMNVEV (reference sequence). The CDR3 has 16 amino acids. The CDR3 loop reads CASSLRGLTYNSPLHF. The CDR3 region has the DNA TGTGCCAGCAGTTTAAGGGGGCTCACCTATAATTCACCCCTCCACTTT.

This rearrangement joins TRBV15 to TRBJ1-1; D remains unclear. Trimming left V 3 bases short and J 1 base short, with 12 bases between. Looked up from germline, CDR1 is LNHNV and CDR2 is YYDKDF (reference sequence). The CDR3 sequence is 15 residues long. Written as DNA, the CDR3 is TGTGCCACCAGCAGGTTGAGGACCGAGAACACTGAAGCTTTCTTT. It specifies CATSRLRTENTEAFF. The full variable domain, with the rest looked up from reference TRBV15 and TRBJ1-1, is DAMVIQNPRYQVTQFGKPVTLSCSQTLNHNVMYWYQQKSSQAPKLLFHYYDKDFNNEADTPDNFQSRRPNTSFCFLDIRSPGLGDTAMYLCATSRLRTENTEAFFGQGTRLTVV.

This clonotype was counted at least ten times. V is TRBV18 and J is TRBJ2-7; 8 positions match TRBD2. The CDR3 extends over 13 amino acids. Trimming took 5 bases from V and 2 from J; bases not matched to a gene: 2. CDR1 and CDR2 from the germline V gene are KGHSH and LQKENI. In nucleotides, the CDR3 is TGTGCCAGCTCAGAACTAGCGGCCTACGAGCAGTACTTC. Encoded protein: CASSELAAYEQYF.